This TCR beta chain was recorded in a study of CD8 T cells in Susac syndrome. Study in general: Patients with Susac syndrome were, at the time of blood collection, therapy-naive, maintained on corticosteroids, or maintained on intravenous immunoglobulin alone.

Regarding the study as a whole: Susac CD8+ clonal expansion peaked in TEMRA cells and active patients.

Points on this clonotype: What it binds is not known.

Negative isolation was used for CD8+ and CD4+ T cells, and FACS enrichment was applied to TEMRA cells. The CDR3 is 15 amino acids. Germline V gene lookup returns CDR1 LNHNV and CDR2 YYDKDF (reference sequence). The V and J ends lost 1 base and 2 bases respectively, with 8 bases between them. RNA was extracted with the RNeasy kit, and a quantity of roughly 0.5 to 1 ug was reverse transcribed using random hexamers. TCRdb independently ran MiXCR on the immunoSEQ multiplex PCR reads; one entry per CDR3 protein. The data show roughly 89,000 distinct CDR3 sequences, with 90% to 97% seen just once and more than 0.35% held by the top ten.

The receptor was isolated from a human donor with Susac syndrome. The material sequenced was CD8+ T cells from PBMCs. The chain employs TRBV15 and TRBJ2-2; possibly TRBD1 or TRBD2 for D (5 bases each). Here the CDR3 reads CATSRAGTNTGELFF. The CDR3 DNA is TGTGCCACCAGCAGAGCGGGGACCAACACCGGGGAGCTGTTTTTT.